The source of this T cell receptor beta chain is a study of radiation and T cells in renal cell carcinoma. Study conclusions and caveats: Compared with controls, irradiated tumors had more, larger dominant CDR3 motifs. Sampling covered only 0.75 to 1 g of each tumor.

This CDR3 contains 15 residues. The ends were cut back, 5 bases at V and 6 bases at J, with 16 bases in the middle. Germline assignment: CDR1 SGHDN and CDR2 FVKESK. Treatment in this sample: treatment-naive control, cytoreductive nephrectomy. Control tumors came from treatment-naive patients without prior radiation. Control tumor donors were several females and roughly ten males, median age approximately 60 years. Sequencing was performed with immunoSEQ multiplex PCR; in TCRdb, only in-frame clones are kept and a portion is missing. The sample consists of 13,000 to 15,000 clones, about 56% of them appearing once. Remarks on this clone: Its antigen remains unidentified.

The V gene is TRBV14, the J gene TRBJ2-2; weak D call: TRBD1 (6 bases). The TCR was taken from a man aged 50-59 years with renal cell carcinoma. The sample in question was tumor tissue, obtained from a patient whose treatment was nephrectomy without radiotherapy. The CDR3 sequence is CASSKRTERAGELFF. As DNA, the CDR3 is TGTGCCAGCAGCAAACGGACAGAACGGGCCGGGGAGCTGTTTTTT.